These 20 T cell receptor beta chains were all obtained from the same sample, sequenced in a study of liver allograft versus peripheral blood T cells. Study in general: Recipients' peripheral blood served as the comparator for T cell receptor repertoires in transplanted livers.

A single record per CDR3 protein comes from TCRdb applying MiXCR to the reads. There are over 10,000 distinct CDR3 sequences in the sample; approximately 17% occur only once, and less than 15% lies in the top ten. The receptors shown here come from a human patient who had a liver transplant. A subset of T cells may come from the graft donor.

This clonotype was recorded at least ten times. The chain employs TRBV30 and TRBJ1-1; D is possibly TRBD1 (5 bases). This CDR3 has 15 residues. Per germline, CDR1 GTSNPN and CDR2 SVGIG (reference sequence). The ends were cut back, 0 bases at V and 1 base at J, with 12 bases in the middle. The CDR3 loop reads CAWSVPERGNTEAFF. The DNA for the CDR3 is TGTGCCTGGAGTGTCCCCGAGAGGGGGAACACTGAAGCTTTCTTT.

V is TRBV11-2 and J is TRBJ1-3; D may be TRBD1 (5 bases). The V end was cut by 4 bases, the J end by 4 bases, with 29 bases between. Germline CDR1 SGHAT, CDR2 FQNNGV. The CDR3 contains 20 residues. The CDR3, as DNA: TGTGCCAGCAGCTCTCTTAAGGGGCCGCCGAGGGTAAGGCCCGGAAACACCATATATTTT. Amino acids: CASSSLKGPPRVRPGNTIYF.

This clonotype was seen many times. This chain joins TRBV30 and TRBJ2-5; 8 nucleotides agree with TRBD2. From germline, CDR1 is GTSNPN and CDR2 SVGIG (reference sequence). The J segment lost 5 bases and the V segment lost 3 bases, leaving 11 bases of the junction unmatched. This CDR3 region has 15 residues. CDR3 nucleotides: TGTGCCTGGAGAGCCCTTGCGGGGGGCGTCGAGACCCAGTACTTC. Its protein is CAWRALAGGVETQYF.

This clonotype was counted a few times. The CDR3 protein is CSAREQGLSQYF. In DNA, the CDR3 is TGCAGTGCTAGAGAACAGGGACTGAGTCAGTACTTC. This chain connects TRBV20-1 to TRBJ2-4; D may be TRBD1 or TRBD2 (6 bases each). Germline CDR1 reads DFQATT; CDR2 reads SNEGSKA (reference sequence). V lost 0 bases and J 12 bases, leaving 12 bases between the germline ends. This CDR3 comprises 12 residues.

This clonotype was counted at least ten times. The V and J genes are TRBV27 and TRBJ1-5, with 9 bases matching TRBD1. Trimming removed 5 bases from V and 6 bases from J; junction bases left unmatched: 8. Germline CDR1 and CDR2: MNHEY and SMNVEV (reference sequence). There are 15 residues in the CDR3. The CDR3 DNA follows: TGTGCCAGCAGTCGGGGGACAGGGTATAGTCAGCCCCAGCATTTT. This sequence encodes CASSRGTGYSQPQHF.

This clonotype is classed as medium-sized. The chain couples TRBV7-2 to TRBJ1-2, with D possibly being TRBD1 (6 bases). Trimming removed 6 bases at V and 4 bases at J, with 12 bases between. Germline loops: CDR1 SGHTA, CDR2 FQGNSA. This CDR3 has 13 residues. The DNA of the CDR3 is TGTGCCAGCAGTGGACAGATACTCTATGGCTACACCTTC. This gives the protein CASSGQILYGYTF.

This clonotype was counted a few times. The chain recombines TRBV7-2 with TRBJ1-5, with D tentatively TRBD1 (5 bases). The CDR3 sequence is 13 residues long. Germline CDR1 and CDR2: SGHTA and FQGNSA. The V end was cut by 5 bases, the J end by 5 bases, with 10 bases between. In nucleotides, the CDR3 is TGTGCCAGCAGCCGACAGTGGGATCAGCCCCAGCATTTT. Amino acids: CASSRQWDQPQHF.

A few counts support this clonotype. The chain carries TRBV27 and TRBJ1-5; tentative D call: TRBD1 (6 bases). V was cut by 2 bases and J by 0 bases, with 11 bases left in between. Per the germline V gene, CDR1 is MNHEY and CDR2 is SMNVEV (reference sequence). The CDR3 spans 16 residues. This CDR3 reads CASSLSGGPSNQPQHF. In nucleotides, the CDR3 is TGTGCCAGCAGTTTAAGTGGGGGGCCTAGCAATCAGCCCCAGCATTTT.

This clonotype was counted only a few times. The rearrangement links TRBV6-1 to TRBJ1-4; weak D call: TRBD1 (5 bases). Germline-derived CDR1 and CDR2 are MNHNS and SASEGT. This CDR3 comprises 13 residues. V lost 6 bases to trimming and J lost 14 bases, with 19 bases between them. The CDR3 DNA sequence: TGTGCCAGCAGCCCCAGGGTGGGCGAGGGTCTGTTTTTT. This gives the protein CASSPRVGEGLFF.

This clonotype is judged large (0.1 to 1%). The chain has TRBV29-1 and TRBJ1-6, with 8 positions matching TRBD1. V lost 6 bases, J lost 6 bases, and 10 bases stayed unmatched. This CDR3 is built from 15 residues. Germline loops: CDR1 SQVTM, CDR2 ANQGSEA. CDR3 in amino acids: CSVERTGRPNSPLHF. The CDR3 coding sequence is TGCAGCGTGGAGAGGACAGGGCGACCTAATTCACCCCTCCACTTT.

The chain recombines TRBV28 with TRBJ1-3; 7 bases fit TRBD1. Germline V gives CDR1 MDHEN, CDR2 SYDVKM. V lost 5 bases and J lost 3; bases outside the gene matches: 10. This CDR3 is built from 16 residues. CDR3 sequence: CASSAYLAGGGNTIYF. The CDR3 DNA is TGTGCCAGCAGTGCCTACCTCGCAGGGGGTGGAAACACCATATATTTT.

This clonotype was seen a few times. The rearrangement links TRBV9 to TRBJ1-2; weak D call: TRBD1 (6 bases). The germline gives CDR1 SGDLS, CDR2 YYNGEE. The CDR3 contains 16 residues. The germline V and J ends were trimmed by 0 bases and 7 bases, with 19 bases remaining between them. The CDR3 region has the DNA TGTGCCAGCAGCGTAGAGGGGACACTACGAGGGACTGGCTACACCTTC. Translation: CASSVEGTLRGTGYTF.

This clonotype qualifies as medium-sized. The chain carries TRBV18 and TRBJ2-7; 10 bases are a match to TRBD2. Germline V gene data show CDR1 as KGHSH and CDR2 as LQKENI. The CDR3 covers 17 residues. J lost 1 base, V lost 11 bases, and 17 bases had no gene match. The CDR3 is CASPGGLAPKESYEQYF. DNA for the CDR3: TGTGCCTCACCAGGGGGACTAGCGCCCAAGGAGTCCTACGAGCAGTACTTC.

The chain combines TRBV5-4 with TRBJ2-3; the D gene is possibly TRBD2 (7 bases). V was clipped by 5 bases and J by 3 bases, with 19 bases between them. The CDR3 totals 16 residues. Germline lookup yields CDR1 SGHNT and CDR2 YYREEE (reference sequence). The chain's CDR3 is CASRSEIGGGTDTQYF. CDR3 nucleotides: TGTGCCAGCAGATCGGAAATAGGGGGGGGGACAGATACGCAGTATTTT. Variable domain in full (rest from reference TRBV5-4 and TRBJ2-3): ETGVTQSPTHLIKTRGQQVTLRCSSQSGHNTVSWYQQALGQGPQFIFQYYREEENGRGNFPPRFSGLQFPNYSSELNVNALELDDSALYLCASRSEIGGGTDTQYFGPGTRLTVL.

This clonotype has at least ten counts. V and J are TRBV5-4 and TRBJ1-6, with 7 bases lining up with TRBD1. The CDR3 is 17 residues long. The germline CDR1 and CDR2 sequences are SGHNT and YYREEE (reference sequence). V shed 4 bases and J 0 bases; nucleotides not matched to a gene: 7. The CDR3 region is CASSPGTAGSYNSPLHF. CDR3 sequence (DNA): TGTGCCAGCAGCCCCGGGACAGCCGGCTCCTATAATTCACCCCTCCACTTT.

A note on this clonotype: A much larger clone differs from this one at a single base, so this may be a read error. The chain couples TRBV15 to TRBJ1-5; D possibly corresponds to TRBD1 (6 bases). The CDR3 totals 15 residues. Germline V gene data show CDR1 as LNHNV and CDR2 as YYDKDF (reference sequence). CDR3 in DNA: TGTGCCACCAGCTCTTCCAACAGGGAGTCCCAGCCCGAGCATTTT. It yields the protein CATSSSNRESQPEHF.

This clonotype was seen repeatedly, ten times or more. The chain uses TRBV19 and TRBJ2-1; 14 nucleotides align to TRBD2. The length of the CDR3 is 17 residues. Germline V gene lookup returns CDR1 LNHDA and CDR2 SQIVND (reference sequence). Trimming removed 3 bases from V and 4 bases from J; junction bases left unmatched: 5. In nucleotides, the CDR3 is TGTGCCAGTAGTATTTCCGGGACTAGCGGGAGTTACAATGAGCAGTTCTTC. Translation: CASSISGTSGSYNEQFF.

This clonotype was observed at least ten times. V is TRBV18 and J is TRBJ1-4, with D unclear. The germline V gene encodes CDR1 KGHSH and CDR2 LQKENI. V lost 2 bases, J lost 8 bases, and 18 bases lay in between. This CDR3 contains 16 residues. The CDR3 coding sequence is TGTGCCAGCTCACCAAGGGTATCAAGTTTTGGGGAAAAACTGTTTTTT. It specifies CASSPRVSSFGEKLFF. Combining the CDR3 with reference TRBV18 and TRBJ1-4 gives the whole variable domain NAGVMQNPRHLVRRRGQEARLRCSPMKGHSHVYWYRQLPEEGLKFMVYLQKENIIDESGMPKERFSAEFPKEGPSILRIQQVVRGDSAAYFCASSPRVSSFGEKLFFGSGTQLSVL.

This clonotype was observed many times. The V gene is TRBV6-6, the J gene TRBJ2-1; TRBD2 is a possible D gene (7 bases). From germline, CDR1 is MNHNY and CDR2 SVGAGI (reference sequence). Trimming took 7 bases from V and 7 from J, leaving 17 bases between them. This CDR3 comprises 14 residues. CDR3 DNA sequence: TGTGCCAGCACGGACGGGGGGCCCGAGAATGAGCAGTTCTTC. Protein product: CASTDGGPENEQFF.

This chain uses TRBV5-4 with TRBJ2-1; the match to TRBD2 covers 9 bases. This CDR3 contains 19 residues. The germline V gene has CDR1 SGHNT and CDR2 YYREEE (reference sequence). Germline trimming cut 4 bases from V and 3 bases from J; bases unmatched to any gene: 17. CDR3 bases: TGTGCCAGCAGCCCGGTAGTGGGCGGGAGGGGCAGGGGCTACAATGAGCAGTTCTTC. Translation: CASSPVVGGRGRGYNEQFF.